The 2 T cell receptor beta chains in this list originate from one sample, sequenced in a study of control samples from healthy donors and cancer patients. TCRdb's table, derived via immunoSEQ multiplex PCR, lists solely in-frame clones and lacks some. The sample consists of tens of thousands of clones, 70% to 90% of them appearing once. The sample consisted of blood. These receptors all come from a man under 40 in good health.

This clone showed up just a few times. V is TRBV28 and J is TRBJ1-5, with TRBD1 as a possible D gene (6 bases). The CDR3 contains 14 residues. The V gene lost 6 bases and the J gene lost 0 bases, with 9 bases spanning the gap. Germline-derived CDR1 and CDR2 are MDHEN and SYDVKM. CDR3 residues: CASRTQGSNQPQHF. As DNA, the CDR3 is TGTGCCAGCAGGACACAGGGTAGCAATCAGCCCCAGCATTTT.

The chain has TRBV3-1 (or the pseudogene TRBV3-2) and TRBJ1-1; 7 nucleotides align to TRBD1. The ends lost 6 bases at V and 5 bases at J; junction bases unmatched: 18. CDR3 size: 17 residues. Germline values: CDR1 LGHDT, CDR2 YNNKEL (reference sequence). The CDR3 nucleotides read TGTGCCAGCAGGCCAAGAATCCCCCGGGACAGAAAAACTGAAGCTTTCTTT. The encoded protein is CASRPRIPRDRKTEAFF.